The 26 T cell receptor beta chains below come from one sample, sequenced in a study of shared clonotypes between healthy human individuals. Profiling relied on immunoSEQ multiplex PCR, and the TCRdb table lists in-frame clones only, not all of them. The sample includes 450,000 or so clones, approximately 77% of them seen just once. The sample comprised PBMCs. Receptors were obtained from a woman in her forties in good health. Some clones in this sample may be carry-over from other donors' samples.

The chain is built from TRBV9 and TRBJ2-2; D remains unclear. Germline V gene sequence: CDR1 SGDLS, CDR2 YYNGEE. This CDR3 is built from 15 residues. The germline V and J ends were trimmed by 0 bases and 5 bases, with 11 bases remaining between them. The DNA of the CDR3 is TGTGCCAGCAGCGTAGGGAGTAGCACGACCGGGGAGCTGTTTTTT. This translates into CASSVGSSTTGELFF.

This clone has just a few counts. This could be a read error, since a much larger clone is one nucleotide away. V and J are TRBV7-9 and TRBJ1-1; the D gene is possibly TRBD1 (6 bases). Germline values: CDR1 SEHNR, CDR2 FQNEAQ (reference sequence). CDR3 length equals 14 residues. This CDR3 is CASGEDSGDTEASF. The CDR3 DNA sequence: TGTGCCAGCGGTGAAGACAGTGGGGACACTGAAGCTTCCTTT.

This clone was seen more than once but under ten times. The V call is TRBV30, the J call TRBJ1-5, with D tentatively TRBD1 (5 bases). V lost 3 bases, J lost 2 bases, and 11 bases lay in between. The CDR3 totals 14 residues. Germline V lookup: CDR1 GTSNPN, CDR2 SVGIG (reference sequence). This CDR3 reads CAWRGLGGNQPQHF. CDR3 in DNA: TGTGCCTGGAGGGGTCTGGGGGGCAATCAGCCCCAGCATTTT. The full variable domain, its missing parts supplied by reference TRBV30 and TRBJ1-5, is SQTIHQWPATLVQPVGSPLSLECTVEGTSNPNLYWYRQAAGRGLQLLFYSVGIGQISSEVPQNLSASRPQDRQFILSSKKLLLSDSGFYLCAWRGLGGNQPQHFGDGTRLSIL.

The chain uses TRBV2 and TRBJ1-4; no reliable D call. This CDR3 has 13 amino acids. Germline V gene data show CDR1 as SNHLY and CDR2 as FYNNEI. V dropped 2 bases and J dropped 13 bases, with 14 bases sitting between them. CDR3 sequence (DNA): TGTGCCAGCAGTGAAAGCGGCAGGAGTGTACTGTTTTTT. Translating gives CASSESGRSVLFF.

The rearrangement links TRBV7-8 to TRBJ1-1; TRBD1 matches 8 bases. J was trimmed by 10 bases and V by 5 bases; bases with no gene match: 6. CDR3 length: 12 amino acids. CDR1 is SGHVS, CDR2 FQNEAQ, per germline. The CDR3 coding sequence is TGTGCCAGCAGCCCCAGGACAGGGCGAGCTTTCTTT. Translation gives CASSPRTGRAFF.

This chain uses TRBV5-4 with TRBJ2-7; weak D call: TRBD1 (6 bases). Looked up from germline, CDR1 is SGHNT and CDR2 is YYREEE (reference sequence). With 4 bases removed from V and 3 bases from J, the gap between germline ends came to 17 bases. This CDR3 is 15 amino acids long. This chain's CDR3 is CASSGAGELSYEQYF. The CDR3 DNA sequence: TGTGCCAGCAGCGGCGCAGGGGAATTGAGCTACGAGCAGTACTTC.

This sequence joins TRBV6-5 and TRBJ2-6; D perhaps matches TRBD2 (5 bases). Looked up from germline, CDR1 is MNHEY and CDR2 is SVGAGI. The CDR3 spans 15 residues. V lost 6 bases to trimming and J lost 1 base, with 10 bases between them. This CDR3 is CASSLRGSGANVLTF. In DNA, the CDR3 is TGTGCCAGCAGCCTCCGAGGGTCTGGGGCCAACGTCCTGACTTTC.

V usage is TRBV10-1 and J usage is TRBJ2-1; 9 bases are a match to TRBD1. CDR3 size: 14 residues. Losses at the gene ends were 6 bases for V and 7 bases for J; bases not matched to a gene: 7. Per germline, CDR1 WNHNN and CDR2 SYGVQD (reference sequence). This CDR3 reads CASRPGQGSNEQFF. The CDR3, as DNA: TGCGCCAGCAGACCGGGACAGGGTAGTAATGAGCAGTTCTTC.

As to this clone: This sequence is one base from a far larger clone and is likely a read error. The sample carries other DNA sequences with the same CDR3. The chain has TRBV30 and TRBJ1-3; TRBD1 is a possible D gene (6 bases). This CDR3 region has 15 residues. The V and J ends lost 2 bases and 7 bases respectively, with 18 bases between them. In germline, CDR1 is GTSNPN, CDR2 SVGIG (reference sequence). The DNA of the CDR3 is TGTGCCTGGAGTCCAGGGGCTAAGGTCGGGAACACCATATATTTT. Amino acids: CAWSPGAKVGNTIYF.

About this clone: A far larger clone is one base from this, pointing to a likely read error. The J gene is TRBJ2-2, the V gene TRBV7-2; either TRBD1 or TRBD2 may supply D (5 bases each). Germline assignment: CDR1 SGHTA and CDR2 FQGNSA. The CDR3 totals 13 residues. V was pared by 2 bases and J by 6 bases, with 7 bases between. The CDR3 sequence is CASSLLGAGELFF. CDR3 DNA sequence: TGTGCCAGCAGCTTACTGGGGGCCGGGGAGCTGTTTTTT. Variable domain in full (rest from reference TRBV7-2 and TRBJ2-2): GAGVSQSPSNKVTEKGKDVELRCDPISGHTALYWYRQSLGQGLEFLIYFQGNSAPDKSGLPSDRFSAERTGGSVSTLTIQRTQQEDSAVYLCASSLLGAGELFFGEGSRLTVL.

Comments on this clone: This same CDR3 is encoded by further DNA sequences in the sample. This chain links TRBV5-4 with TRBJ2-7, with D uncertain. The CDR3 runs 13 residues. V was clipped by 0 bases and J by 0 bases, with 4 bases between them. Germline V gene sequence: CDR1 SGHNT, CDR2 YYREEE (reference sequence). The CDR3 coding sequence is TGTGCCAGCAGCTTGGATTACTCCTACGAGCAGTACTTC. This translates into CASSLDYSYEQYF.

This clone turned up a few times. The chain links TRBV11-2 to TRBJ1-1, with D uncertain. Trimming cost V 7 bases and J 1 base, with 19 bases left between them. Germline-derived CDR1 and CDR2 are SGHAT and FQNNGV. The CDR3 contains 16 residues. The CDR3 region is CASKLSGSGWNTEAFF. In DNA form, the CDR3 reads TGTGCCAGCAAACTTTCGGGCTCGGGATGGAACACTGAAGCTTTCTTT. The whole variable domain, filled in from reference TRBV11-2 and TRBJ1-1, reads EAGVAQSPRYKIIEKRQSVAFWCNPISGHATLYWYQQILGQGPKLLIQFQNNGVVDDSQLPKDRFSAERLKGVDSTLKIQPAKLEDSAVYLCASKLSGSGWNTEAFFGQGTRLTVV.

This clone appeared many times. The rearrangement links TRBV19 to TRBJ1-5, with TRBD1 matching 11 bases. Losses at the gene ends were 4 bases for V and 0 bases for J; bases not matched to a gene: 5. The length of the CDR3 is 17 residues. The germline gives CDR1 LNHDA, CDR2 SQIVND (reference sequence). The CDR3 DNA reads as TGTGCCAGTAGTACCCGGACAGGGGGCTATAGCAATCAGCCCCAGCATTTT. Its translation: CASSTRTGGYSNQPQHF. The full variable domain, with the rest looked up from reference TRBV19 and TRBJ1-5, is DGGITQSPKYLFRKEGQNVTLSCEQNLNHDAMYWYRQDPGQGLRLIYYSQIVNDFQKGDIAEGYSVSREKKESFPLTVTSAQKNPTAFYLCASSTRTGGYSNQPQHFGDGTRLSIL.

The rearrangement uses TRBV7-9 and TRBJ2-3; D is tentatively TRBD1 or TRBD2 (5 bases each). V dropped 3 bases and J dropped 2 bases, with 6 bases sitting between them. CDR3 length equals 13 residues. The germline gives CDR1 SEHNR, CDR2 FQNEAQ (reference sequence). CDR3 coding DNA: TGTGCCAGCAGCTTGGGGACCACAGATACGCAGTATTTT. It yields the protein CASSLGTTDTQYF.

The chain is built from TRBV7-8 and TRBJ2-2; 7 bases are shared with TRBD1. Germline assignment: CDR1 SGHVS and CDR2 FQNEAQ. With 6 bases clipped from V and 5 bases from J, the junction kept 9 bases outside the gene matches. The CDR3 runs 15 residues. The CDR3 region has the DNA TGTGCCAGCAGTTTGAGACAGGGTGTTACCGGGGAGCTGTTTTTT. Translating it yields CASSLRQGVTGELFF.

This clone occurred once. The V gene is TRBV19, the J gene TRBJ2-3; D ambiguous. V gave up 4 bases and J gave up 5 bases, with 10 bases separating them. This CDR3 is built from 13 residues. Germline CDR1 is LNHDA and CDR2 is SQIVND (reference sequence). Written as DNA, the CDR3 is TGTGCCAGTAGTACGCCCCGAGAAGATACGCAGTATTTT. This gives the protein CASSTPREDTQYF.

This clone has more than one count but fewer than ten. The V gene is TRBV5-6, the J gene TRBJ1-4; 7 bases agree with TRBD1. This CDR3 region has 13 residues. With 4 bases clipped from V and 8 bases from J, the junction kept 5 bases outside the gene matches. Germline loops: CDR1 SGHDT, CDR2 YYEEEE. DNA of the CDR3: TGTGCCAGCAGCAAGACAGGGATCGAAAAACTGTTTTTT. This encodes CASSKTGIEKLFF.

The chain carries TRBV7-8 and TRBJ2-1; 7 bases are a match to TRBD2. The CDR3 consists of 13 residues. Per the germline V gene, CDR1 is SGHVS and CDR2 is FQNEAQ. V gave up 3 bases and J gave up 8 bases; unmatched junction bases: 4. The CDR3, as DNA: TGTGCCAGCAGCTTTTTGACTAGCCATGAGCAGTTCTTC. Protein: CASSFLTSHEQFF.

In regard to this clone: This likely traces to a read error, being one base from a far larger clone. V is TRBV30 and J is TRBJ1-1; the D gene is possibly TRBD1 (5 bases). CDR3 length: 11 amino acids. Germline values: CDR1 GTSNPN, CDR2 SVGIG (reference sequence). CDR3 bases: TGTGCCTGGGGGGCTGTGGCTGAAGCTTCCTTT. It encodes CAWGAVAEASF.

The chain couples TRBV30 to TRBJ2-2; a weak D match, TRBD2 (6 bases). The germline V and J ends were trimmed by 4 bases and 7 bases, with 16 bases remaining between them. This CDR3 is 14 amino acids long. Per the germline V gene, CDR1 is GTSNPN and CDR2 is SVGIG (reference sequence). The CDR3 is CAWIRPHGGGELFF. In nucleotides, the CDR3 is TGTGCCTGGATACGTCCCCACGGGGGCGGGGAGCTGTTTTTT. Complete variable domain (other parts from reference TRBV30 and TRBJ2-2): SQTIHQWPATLVQPVGSPLSLECTVEGTSNPNLYWYRQAAGRGLQLLFYSVGIGQISSEVPQNLSASRPQDRQFILSSKKLLLSDSGFYLCAWIRPHGGGELFFGEGSRLTVL.

The CDR3 is CSVVGRETYEQYF. CDR3 nucleotide sequence: TGCAGCGTTGTCGGAAGGGAGACCTACGAGCAGTACTTC. The chain has TRBV29-1 and TRBJ2-7; a possible D gene is TRBD2 (5 bases). CDR1 and CDR2 from the germline V gene are SQVTM and ANQGSEA. V lost 4 bases, J lost 2 bases, and 12 bases lay in between. CDR3 length equals 13 residues.

The V and J genes are TRBV10-3 and TRBJ1-1, with 7 bases aligning to TRBD1. V gave up 0 bases and J gave up 7 bases; unmatched junction bases: 5. CDR1 and CDR2 from the germline V gene are ENHRY and SYGVKD. The CDR3 length is 14 residues. The CDR3 is CAISESGRGIEAFF. CDR3 coding DNA: TGTGCCATCAGTGAGTCCGGCAGGGGGATTGAAGCTTTCTTT.

The gene calls are TRBV28 and TRBJ2-5; a weak D match, TRBD2 (6 bases). This CDR3 has 14 residues. Germline loops: CDR1 MDHEN, CDR2 SYDVKM. Between the trimmed V and J ends, which lost 6 bases and 7 bases, there was a span of 18 bases. Here the CDR3 reads CASSRQGGPGTQYF. The CDR3 nucleotides are TGTGCCAGCAGCAGACAAGGAGGGCCGGGGACCCAGTACTTC.

In nucleotides, the CDR3 is TGTGCCATCAGTGAGGAGGGACTAGCGAACACCGGGGAGCTGTTTTTT. Amino acid sequence: CAISEEGLANTGELFF. V and J are TRBV10-3 and TRBJ2-2; 8 bases map to TRBD2. Trimming took 2 bases from V and 0 from J; bases not matched to a gene: 2. CDR1 and CDR2 from the germline V gene are ENHRY and SYGVKD. The CDR3 loop spans 16 amino acids.

The genes are TRBV5-1 and TRBJ1-4; D is undetermined. Trimming stripped 2 bases from V and 0 bases from J, with 8 bases between. The germline gives CDR1 SGHRS, CDR2 YFSETQ. The CDR3 sequence is 15 residues long. Here the CDR3 DNA reads TGCGCCAGCAGCTTCGGTTTCGCAACTAATGAAAAACTGTTTTTT. This codes for CASSFGFATNEKLFF. The complete variable domain, with remaining parts taken from reference TRBV5-1 and TRBJ1-4, reads KAGVTQTPRYLIKTRGQQVTLSCSPISGHRSVSWYQQTPGQGLQFLFEYFSETQRNKGNFPGRFSGRQFSNSRSEMNVSTLELGDSALYLCASSFGFATNEKLFFGSGTQLSVL.

The chain has TRBV21-1 and TRBJ1-4. TRBV21-1 is a listed pseudogene. The CDR3 is 17 residues long. CDR3 coding DNA: TGTGCCACCACCTCCTCCGGGGGGCTTCGGGGAGATGAAAAACTGTTTTTT. Protein sequence: CATTSSGGLRGDEKLFF.